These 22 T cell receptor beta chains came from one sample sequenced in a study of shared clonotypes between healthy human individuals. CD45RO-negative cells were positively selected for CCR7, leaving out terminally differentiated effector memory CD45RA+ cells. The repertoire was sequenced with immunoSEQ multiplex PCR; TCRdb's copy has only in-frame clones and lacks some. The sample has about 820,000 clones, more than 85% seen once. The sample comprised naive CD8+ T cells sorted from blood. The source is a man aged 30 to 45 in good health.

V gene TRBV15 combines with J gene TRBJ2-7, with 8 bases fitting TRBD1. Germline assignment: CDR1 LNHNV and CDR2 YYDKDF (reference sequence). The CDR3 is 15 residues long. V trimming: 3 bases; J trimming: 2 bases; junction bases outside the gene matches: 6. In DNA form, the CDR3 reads TGTGCCACCAGCAGGGCGTCGGGACAGGCCTACGAGCAGTACTTC. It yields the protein CATSRASGQAYEQYF.

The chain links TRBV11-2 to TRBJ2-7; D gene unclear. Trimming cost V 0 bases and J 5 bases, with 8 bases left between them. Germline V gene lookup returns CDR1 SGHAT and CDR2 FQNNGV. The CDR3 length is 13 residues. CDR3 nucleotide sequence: TGTGCCAGCAGCTTAGAGAACACGGACGAGCAGTACTTC. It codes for CASSLENTDEQYF.

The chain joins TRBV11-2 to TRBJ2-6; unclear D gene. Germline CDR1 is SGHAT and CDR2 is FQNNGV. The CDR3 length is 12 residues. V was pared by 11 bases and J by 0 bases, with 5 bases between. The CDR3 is CASDSGANVLTF. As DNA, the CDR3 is TGTGCCTCTGACTCTGGGGCCAACGTCCTGACTTTC.

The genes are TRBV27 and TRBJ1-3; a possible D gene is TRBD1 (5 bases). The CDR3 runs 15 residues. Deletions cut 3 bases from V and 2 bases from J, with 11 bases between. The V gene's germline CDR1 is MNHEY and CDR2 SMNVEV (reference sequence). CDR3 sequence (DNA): TGTGCCAGCAGTTTGGATCGGGGGACTGGAAACACCATATATTTT. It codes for CASSLDRGTGNTIYF.

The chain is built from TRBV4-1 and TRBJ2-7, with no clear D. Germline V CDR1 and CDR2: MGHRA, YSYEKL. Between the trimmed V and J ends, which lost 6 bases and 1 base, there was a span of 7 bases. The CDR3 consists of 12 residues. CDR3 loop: CASRGPSYEQYF. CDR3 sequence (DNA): TGCGCCAGCAGGGGTCCGTCCTACGAGCAGTACTTC.

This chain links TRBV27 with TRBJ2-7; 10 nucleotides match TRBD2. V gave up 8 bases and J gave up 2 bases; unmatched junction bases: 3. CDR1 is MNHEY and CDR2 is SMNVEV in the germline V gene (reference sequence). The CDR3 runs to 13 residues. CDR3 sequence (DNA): TGTGCCAGCGGGACTAGCGTCCCCTACGAGCAGTACTTC. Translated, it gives CASGTSVPYEQYF.

CDR3 loop: CASTPAGGTEAFF. CDR3 sequence (DNA): TGTGCCTCCACACCGGCCGGGGGCACTGAAGCTTTCTTT. J is TRBJ1-1 and V is TRBV9; D is perhaps TRBD1 (5 bases). The CDR3 contains 13 residues. V lost 10 bases and J 4 bases, leaving 17 bases between the germline ends. The germline V gene has CDR1 SGDLS and CDR2 YYNGEE.

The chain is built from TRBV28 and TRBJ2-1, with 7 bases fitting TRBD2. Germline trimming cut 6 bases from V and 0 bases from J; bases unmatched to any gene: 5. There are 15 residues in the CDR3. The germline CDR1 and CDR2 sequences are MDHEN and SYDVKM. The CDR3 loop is CASSERDPSYNEQFF. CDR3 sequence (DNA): TGTGCCAGCAGCGAGCGGGACCCCTCCTACAATGAGCAGTTCTTC. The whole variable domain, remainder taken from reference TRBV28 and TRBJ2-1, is DVKVTQSSRYLVKRTGEKVFLECVQDMDHENMFWYRQDPGLGLRLIYFSYDVKMKEKGDIPEGYSVSREKKERFSLILESASTNQTSMYLCASSERDPSYNEQFFGPGTRLTVL.

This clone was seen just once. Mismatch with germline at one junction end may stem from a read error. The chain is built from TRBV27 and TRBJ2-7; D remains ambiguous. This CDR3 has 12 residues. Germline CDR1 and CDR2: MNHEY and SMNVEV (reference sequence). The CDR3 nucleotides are TGTGCCAGCGGAGACAACTCCCACGAGCAGTACTTC. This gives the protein CASGDNSHEQYF.

The CDR3 loop reads CASSPTGETYEQYF. CDR3 nucleotide sequence: TGTGCCAGCAGCCCAACCGGGGAAACCTACGAGCAGTACTTC. The rearrangement joins TRBV5-6 to TRBJ2-7; D is perhaps TRBD2 (5 bases). The CDR3 runs to 14 residues. From germline, CDR1 is SGHDT and CDR2 YYEEEE. Trimming shortened V by 4 bases and J by 2 bases, and 13 bases separated the two germline ends.

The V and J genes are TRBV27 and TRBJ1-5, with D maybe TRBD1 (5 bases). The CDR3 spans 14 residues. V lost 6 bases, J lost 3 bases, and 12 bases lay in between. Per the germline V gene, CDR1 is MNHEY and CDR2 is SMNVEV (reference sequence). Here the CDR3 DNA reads TGTGCCAGCAGCCTGACAGCAACCAATCAGCCCCAGCATTTT. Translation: CASSLTATNQPQHF.

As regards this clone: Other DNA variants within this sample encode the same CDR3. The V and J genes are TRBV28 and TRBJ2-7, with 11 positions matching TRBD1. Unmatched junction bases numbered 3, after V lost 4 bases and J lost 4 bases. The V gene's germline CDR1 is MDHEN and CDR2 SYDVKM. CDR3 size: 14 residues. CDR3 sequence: CASSSGQGAYEQYF. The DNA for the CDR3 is TGTGCCAGCAGTTCTGGACAGGGGGCTTACGAGCAGTACTTC.

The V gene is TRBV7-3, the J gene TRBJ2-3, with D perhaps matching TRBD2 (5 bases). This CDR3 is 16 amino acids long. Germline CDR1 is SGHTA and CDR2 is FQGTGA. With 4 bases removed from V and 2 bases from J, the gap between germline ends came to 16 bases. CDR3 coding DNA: TGTGCCAGCAGCTCAGGACCGGGAAAAAACACAGATACGCAGTATTTT. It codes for CASSSGPGKNTDTQYF. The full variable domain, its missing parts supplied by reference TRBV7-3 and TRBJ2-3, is GAGVSQTPSNKVTEKGKYVELRCDPISGHTALYWYRQSLGQGPEFLIYFQGTGAADDSGLPNDRFFAVRPEGSVSTLKIQRTERGDSAVYLCASSSGPGKNTDTQYFGPGTRLTVL.

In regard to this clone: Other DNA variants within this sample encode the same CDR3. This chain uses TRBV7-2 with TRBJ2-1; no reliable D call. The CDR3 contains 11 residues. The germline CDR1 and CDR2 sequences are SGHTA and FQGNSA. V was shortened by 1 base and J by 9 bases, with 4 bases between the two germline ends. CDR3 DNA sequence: TGTGCCAGCAGCTTAGGTGGTGAGCAGTTCTTC. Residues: CASSLGGEQFF. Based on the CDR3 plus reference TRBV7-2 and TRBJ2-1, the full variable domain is GAGVSQSPSNKVTEKGKDVELRCDPISGHTALYWYRQSLGQGLEFLIYFQGNSAPDKSGLPSDRFSAERTGGSVSTLTIQRTQQEDSAVYLCASSLGGEQFFGPGTRLTVL.

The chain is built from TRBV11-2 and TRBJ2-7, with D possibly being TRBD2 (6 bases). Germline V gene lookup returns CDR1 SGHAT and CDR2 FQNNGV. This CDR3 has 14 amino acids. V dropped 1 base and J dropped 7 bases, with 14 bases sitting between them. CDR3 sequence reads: CASSLGAGPREQYF. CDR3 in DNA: TGTGCCAGCAGCTTAGGTGCGGGACCGCGAGAGCAGTACTTC. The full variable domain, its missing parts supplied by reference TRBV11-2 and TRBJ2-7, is EAGVAQSPRYKIIEKRQSVAFWCNPISGHATLYWYQQILGQGPKLLIQFQNNGVVDDSQLPKDRFSAERLKGVDSTLKIQPAKLEDSAVYLCASSLGAGPREQYFGPGTRLTVT.

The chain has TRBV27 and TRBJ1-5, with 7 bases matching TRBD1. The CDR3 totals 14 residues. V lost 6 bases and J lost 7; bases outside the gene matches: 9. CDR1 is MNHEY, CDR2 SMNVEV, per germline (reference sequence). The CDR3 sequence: CASRTAGGEQPQHF. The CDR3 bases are TGTGCCAGCAGAACAGCAGGGGGGGAACAGCCCCAGCATTTT.

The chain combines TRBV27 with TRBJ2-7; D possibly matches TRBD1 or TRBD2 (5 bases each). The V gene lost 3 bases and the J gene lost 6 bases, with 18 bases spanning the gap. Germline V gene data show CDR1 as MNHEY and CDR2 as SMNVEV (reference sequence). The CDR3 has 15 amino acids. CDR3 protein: CASSLMGRGSIEQYF. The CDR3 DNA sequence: TGTGCCAGCAGTTTGATGGGACGGGGATCTATCGAGCAGTACTTC.

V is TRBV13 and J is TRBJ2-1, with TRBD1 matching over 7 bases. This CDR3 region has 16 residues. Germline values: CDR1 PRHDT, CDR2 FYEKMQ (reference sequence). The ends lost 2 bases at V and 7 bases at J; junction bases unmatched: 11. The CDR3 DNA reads TGTGCCAGCAGCTTACGGGGACAGATGTTGTGGAATGAGCAGTTCTTC. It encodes CASSLRGQMLWNEQFF.

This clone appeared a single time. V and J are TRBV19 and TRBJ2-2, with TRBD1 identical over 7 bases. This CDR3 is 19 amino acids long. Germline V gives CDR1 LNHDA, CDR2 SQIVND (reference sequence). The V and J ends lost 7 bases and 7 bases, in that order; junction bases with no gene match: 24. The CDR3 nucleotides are TGTGCCAGTACCTACCGGTGGCATCCATCTACAGGGGATATCGGGGAGCTGTTTTTT. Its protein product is CASTYRWHPSTGDIGELFF.

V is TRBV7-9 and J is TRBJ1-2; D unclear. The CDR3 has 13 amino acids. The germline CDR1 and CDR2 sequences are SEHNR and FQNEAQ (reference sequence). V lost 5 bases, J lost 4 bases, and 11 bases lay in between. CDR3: CASSTPRSYGYTF. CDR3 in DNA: TGTGCCAGCAGCACACCTCGCAGCTATGGCTACACCTTC.

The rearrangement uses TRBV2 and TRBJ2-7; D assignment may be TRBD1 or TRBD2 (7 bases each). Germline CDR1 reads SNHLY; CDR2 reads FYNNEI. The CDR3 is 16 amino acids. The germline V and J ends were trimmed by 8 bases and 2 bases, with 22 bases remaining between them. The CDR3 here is CASQGGLGLTPYEQYF. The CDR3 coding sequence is TGTGCCAGCCAGGGGGGGCTGGGCTTAACTCCCTACGAGCAGTACTTC.

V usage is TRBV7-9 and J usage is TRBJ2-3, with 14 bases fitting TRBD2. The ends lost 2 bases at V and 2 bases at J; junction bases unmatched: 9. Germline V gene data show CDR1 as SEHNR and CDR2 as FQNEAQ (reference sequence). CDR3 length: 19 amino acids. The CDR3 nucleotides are TGTGCCAGCAGCTTACGTCCCGGGACTAGCGGGAGTGACACAGATACGCAGTATTTT. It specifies CASSLRPGTSGSDTDTQYF. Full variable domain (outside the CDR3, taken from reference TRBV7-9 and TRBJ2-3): DTGVSQNPRHKITKRGQNVTFRCDPISEHNRLYWYRQTLGQGPEFLTYFQNEAQLEKSRLLSDRFSAERPKGSFSTLEIQRTEQGDSAMYLCASSLRPGTSGSDTDTQYFGPGTRLTVL.